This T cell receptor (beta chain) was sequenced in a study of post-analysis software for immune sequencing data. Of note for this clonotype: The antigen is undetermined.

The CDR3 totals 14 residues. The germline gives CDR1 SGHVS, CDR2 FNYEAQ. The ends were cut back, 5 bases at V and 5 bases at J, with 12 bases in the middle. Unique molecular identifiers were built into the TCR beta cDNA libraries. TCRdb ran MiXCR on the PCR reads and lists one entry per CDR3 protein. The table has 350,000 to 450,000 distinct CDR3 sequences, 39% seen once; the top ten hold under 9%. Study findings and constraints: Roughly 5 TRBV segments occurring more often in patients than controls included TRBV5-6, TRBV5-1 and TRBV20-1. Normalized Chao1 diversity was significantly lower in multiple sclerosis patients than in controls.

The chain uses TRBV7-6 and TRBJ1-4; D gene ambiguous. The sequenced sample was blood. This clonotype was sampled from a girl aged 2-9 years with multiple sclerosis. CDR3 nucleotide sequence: TGTGCCAGCAGCCCGGCGCCCCAGAATGAAAAACTGTTTTTT. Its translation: CASSPAPQNEKLFF.